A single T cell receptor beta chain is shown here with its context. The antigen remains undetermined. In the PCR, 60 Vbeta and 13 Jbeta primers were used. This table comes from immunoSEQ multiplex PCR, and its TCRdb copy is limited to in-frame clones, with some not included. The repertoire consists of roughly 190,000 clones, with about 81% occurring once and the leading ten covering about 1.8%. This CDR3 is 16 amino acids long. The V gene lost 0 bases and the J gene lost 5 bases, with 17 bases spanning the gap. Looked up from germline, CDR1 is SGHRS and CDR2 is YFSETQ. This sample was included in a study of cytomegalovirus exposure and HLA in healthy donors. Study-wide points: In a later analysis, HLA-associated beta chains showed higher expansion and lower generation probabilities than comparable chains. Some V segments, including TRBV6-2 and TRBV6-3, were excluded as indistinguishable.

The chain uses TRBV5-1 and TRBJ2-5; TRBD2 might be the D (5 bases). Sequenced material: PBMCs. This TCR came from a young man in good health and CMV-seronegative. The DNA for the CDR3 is TGCGCCAGCAGCTTGGGGACTGCAGGCGGTTCGGAGACCCAGTACTTC. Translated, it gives CASSLGTAGGSETQYF. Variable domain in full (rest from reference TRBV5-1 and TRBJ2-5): KAGVTQTPRYLIKTRGQQVTLSCSPISGHRSVSWYQQTPGQGLQFLFEYFSETQRNKGNFPGRFSGRQFSNSRSEMNVSTLELGDSALYLCASSLGTAGGSETQYFGPGTRLLVL.